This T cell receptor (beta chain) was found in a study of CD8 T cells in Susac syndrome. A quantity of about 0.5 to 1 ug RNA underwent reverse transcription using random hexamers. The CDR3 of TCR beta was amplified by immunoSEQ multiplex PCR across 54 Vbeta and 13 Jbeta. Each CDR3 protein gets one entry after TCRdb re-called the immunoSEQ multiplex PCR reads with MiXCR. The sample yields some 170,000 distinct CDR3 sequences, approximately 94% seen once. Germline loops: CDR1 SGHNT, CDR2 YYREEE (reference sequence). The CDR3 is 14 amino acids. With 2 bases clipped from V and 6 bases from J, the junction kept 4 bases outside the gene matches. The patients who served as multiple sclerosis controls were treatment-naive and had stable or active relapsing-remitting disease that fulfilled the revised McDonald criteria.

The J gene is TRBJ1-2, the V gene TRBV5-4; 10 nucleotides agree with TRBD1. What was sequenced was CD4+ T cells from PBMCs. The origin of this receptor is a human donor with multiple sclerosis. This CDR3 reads CASSLMGQGHGYTF. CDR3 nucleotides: TGTGCCAGCAGCTTAATGGGACAGGGGCATGGCTACACCTTC.